This is a list of T cell receptor beta chains from one sample in a study of a mutant IDH1 vaccine in newly diagnosed glioma. Clones were sequenced by immunoSEQ multiplex PCR, and TCRdb holds only the in-frame ones, with some missing. The table has about 53,000 clones, about three quarters seen once. No cognate antigen is known for these TCRs. This material consisted of PBMCs, taken from a glioma patient whose treatment included an IDH1 peptide vaccine. The receptors were sampled from a woman in her thirties or forties with glioma. Some clones in this sample may be carry-over from other donors' samples. Both conserved end residues are part of each CDR3. A D gene is named only where the DNA matches it firmly. Part of the rows lack a size; the others show once, few, many or a class for expanded clones.

v_gene: TRBV29-1; abundance: -; d_gene: TRBD1; j_gene: TRBJ1-4; CDR3aa: CSGTQGAYEKLFF; CDR3nt: TGCAGCGGCACACAGGGGGCTTATGAAAAACTGTTTTTT
v_gene: TRBV5-6; abundance: -; d_gene: -; j_gene: TRBJ2-7; CDR3aa: CASSSGAGIYEQYF; CDR3nt: TGTGCCAGCAGCTCCGGGGCGGGAATCTACGAGCAGTACTTC
v_gene: TRBV27; abundance: once; d_gene: -; j_gene: TRBJ1-2; CDR3aa: CASSLRGIEDGYTF; CDR3nt: TGTGCCAGCAGTTTACGGGGGATTGAGGATGGCTACACCTTC
v_gene: TRBV5-8; abundance: -; d_gene: -; j_gene: TRBJ2-6; CDR3aa: CASSLVGPGANVLTF; CDR3nt: TGTGCCAGCAGCTTGGTCGGGCCCGGGGCCAACGTCCTGACTTTC
v_gene: TRBV27; abundance: -; d_gene: -; j_gene: TRBJ2-3; CDR3aa: CASRRGYSSADTQYF; CDR3nt: TGTGCCAGCAGAAGGGGCTATAGTTCGGCAGATACGCAGTATTTT
v_gene: TRBV2; abundance: once; d_gene: -; j_gene: TRBJ1-1; CDR3aa: CASRRDRMNTEAFF; CDR3nt: TGTGCCAGCAGGCGCGACAGGATGAACACTGAAGCTTTCTTT
v_gene: TRBV29-1; abundance: -; d_gene: -; j_gene: TRBJ1-5; CDR3aa: CSVAPGNSNQPQHF; CDR3nt: TGCAGCGTTGCACCCGGGAACAGCAATCAGCCCCAGCATTTT
v_gene: TRBV5-4; abundance: -; d_gene: -; j_gene: TRBJ1-2; CDR3aa: CASSLGYGYTF; CDR3nt: TGTGCCAGCAGCTTGGGCTATGGCTACACCTTC
v_gene: TRBV15; abundance: once; d_gene: -; j_gene: TRBJ1-6; CDR3aa: CATSSSGSRSYNSPLHF; CDR3nt: TGTGCCACCAGCAGCTCAGGGTCCCGCTCCTATAATTCACCCCTCCACTTT
v_gene: TRBV11-3; abundance: -; d_gene: -; j_gene: TRBJ2-2; CDR3aa: CASSLAPPGELFF; CDR3nt: TGTGCCAGCAGCTTAGCTCCGCCCGGGGAGCTGTTTTTT
v_gene: TRBV29-1; abundance: -; d_gene: -; j_gene: TRBJ2-3; CDR3aa: CSAAGSRGDTDTQYF; CDR3nt: TGCAGCGCCGCGGGGAGCAGGGGGGATACAGATACGCAGTATTTT
v_gene: TRBV7-2; abundance: -; d_gene: -; j_gene: TRBJ2-3; CDR3aa: CASSLGFSGVLDTQYF; CDR3nt: TGTGCCAGCAGCTTAGGTTTCAGTGGAGTATTGGATACGCAGTATTTT
v_gene: TRBV6-6; abundance: once; d_gene: TRBD1; j_gene: TRBJ1-1; CDR3aa: CASRQPTGVDTEAFF; CDR3nt: TGTGCCAGCAGACAACCGACAGGGGTTGACACTGAAGCTTTCTTT
v_gene: TRBV10-3; abundance: -; d_gene: -; j_gene: TRBJ2-1; CDR3aa: CAISEVGPGGEQFF; CDR3nt: TGTGCCATCAGTGAGGTGGGGCCCGGGGGTGAGCAGTTCTTC
v_gene: TRBV5-6; abundance: -; d_gene: TRBD1; j_gene: TRBJ1-2; CDR3aa: CASSFWDRGTVYGYTF; CDR3nt: TGTGCCAGCAGCTTCTGGGACAGGGGAACAGTCTATGGCTACACCTTC
v_gene: TRBV7-2; abundance: -; d_gene: TRBD1; j_gene: TRBJ2-2; CDR3aa: CASRPRQGWAGELFF; CDR3nt: TGTGCCAGCAGGCCAAGACAGGGCTGGGCCGGGGAGCTGTTTTTT
v_gene: TRBV5-6; abundance: -; d_gene: -; j_gene: TRBJ1-5; CDR3aa: CASQGNNQPQHF; CDR3nt: TGTGCCAGTCAGGGCAACAATCAGCCCCAGCATTTT
v_gene: TRBV18; abundance: -; d_gene: TRBD1; j_gene: TRBJ1-3; CDR3aa: CASSELPGQGRSGNTIYF; CDR3nt: TGTGCCAGCTCAGAACTCCCGGGACAGGGAAGGTCTGGAAACACCATATATTTT
v_gene: TRBV18; abundance: few; d_gene: -; j_gene: TRBJ2-7; CDR3aa: CASSPAGDEQYF; CDR3nt: TGTGCCAGCTCACCAGCAGGGGACGAGCAGTACTTC
v_gene: TRBV11-3; abundance: few; d_gene: -; j_gene: TRBJ2-7; CDR3aa: CASSQRGTYEQYF; CDR3nt: TGTGCCAGCAGCCAGAGGGGGACCTACGAGCAGTACTTC
v_gene: TRBV2; abundance: -; d_gene: TRBD1; j_gene: TRBJ1-1; CDR3aa: CASRQDRDAEAFF; CDR3nt: TGTGCCAGCAGACAGGACAGGGATGCTGAAGCTTTCTTT
v_gene: TRBV6-5; abundance: -; d_gene: -; j_gene: TRBJ1-1; CDR3aa: CASSFRQATGHTEAFF; CDR3nt: TGTGCCAGCAGTTTTAGACAGGCCACGGGGCACACTGAAGCTTTCTTT
v_gene: TRBV11-3; abundance: -; d_gene: -; j_gene: TRBJ2-2; CDR3aa: CASSLDPNTGELFF; CDR3nt: TGTGCCAGCAGCTTAGACCCGAACACCGGGGAGCTGTTTTTT
v_gene: TRBV4-3; abundance: -; d_gene: TRBD1; j_gene: TRBJ2-3; CDR3aa: CASSQGTVTDTQYF; CDR3nt: TGCGCCAGCAGCCAGGGGACAGTAACAGATACGCAGTATTTT
v_gene: TRBV4-1; abundance: -; d_gene: TRBD2; j_gene: TRBJ2-3; CDR3aa: CASSQDLSGGATQYF; CDR3nt: TGCGCCAGCAGCCAAGATCTTAGCGGGGGGGCTACGCAGTATTTT
v_gene: TRBV7-8; abundance: -; d_gene: -; j_gene: TRBJ1-6; CDR3aa: CASSLAVNSPLHF; CDR3nt: TGTGCCAGCAGCTTAGCGGTTAATTCACCCCTCCACTTT
v_gene: TRBV7-9; abundance: many; d_gene: -; j_gene: TRBJ1-1; CDR3aa: CASSFVEAPTEAFF; CDR3nt: TGTGCCAGCAGCTTCGTGGAGGCCCCGACTGAAGCTTTCTTT
v_gene: TRBV5-4; abundance: -; d_gene: TRBD2; j_gene: TRBJ2-1; CDR3aa: CASSLLAGGLSYNEQFF; CDR3nt: TGTGCCAGCAGCTTACTAGCGGGGGGTCTCTCCTACAATGAGCAGTTCTTC
v_gene: TRBV10-3; abundance: -; d_gene: TRBD2; j_gene: TRBJ2-1; CDR3aa: CAIRLTSGGAYEQFF; CDR3nt: TGTGCCATCAGACTGACTAGCGGGGGGGCCTATGAGCAGTTCTTC
v_gene: TRBV6-5; abundance: -; d_gene: -; j_gene: TRBJ2-5; CDR3aa: CASSYSYRQETQYF; CDR3nt: TGTGCCAGCAGTTACTCGTATAGGCAAGAGACCCAGTACTTC
v_gene: TRBV6-4; abundance: -; d_gene: -; j_gene: TRBJ2-3; CDR3aa: CASSVGGHTDTQYF; CDR3nt: TGTGCCAGCAGCGTCGGGGGACACACAGATACGCAGTATTTT
v_gene: TRBV10-1; abundance: -; d_gene: TRBD1; j_gene: TRBJ2-2; CDR3aa: CASSDRGDAGELFF; CDR3nt: TGCGCCAGCTCCGACAGGGGGGATGCCGGGGAGCTGTTTTTT
v_gene: TRBV5-1; abundance: few; d_gene: -; j_gene: TRBJ1-1; CDR3aa: CASSSGHGIEAFF; CDR3nt: TGCGCCAGCAGCTCAGGACACGGCATTGAAGCTTTCTTT
v_gene: TRBV4-3; abundance: -; d_gene: -; j_gene: TRBJ1-5; CDR3aa: CASSQDLAGFHQPQHF; CDR3nt: TGCGCCAGCAGCCAAGATTTGGCGGGATTTCATCAGCCCCAGCATTTT
v_gene: TRBV18; abundance: -; d_gene: TRBD1; j_gene: TRBJ1-5; CDR3aa: CASSPGTADQPQHF; CDR3nt: TGTGCCAGCTCACCAGGGACAGCAGATCAGCCCCAGCATTTT
v_gene: TRBV5-1; abundance: -; d_gene: -; j_gene: TRBJ2-7; CDR3aa: CASSLRTVSYEQYF; CDR3nt: TGCGCCAGCAGCTTGAGGACGGTCTCCTACGAGCAGTACTTC
v_gene: TRBV18; abundance: -; d_gene: -; j_gene: TRBJ1-1; CDR3aa: CASSPLRGGGTEAFF; CDR3nt: TGTGCCAGCTCACCGTTGAGGGGAGGAGGTACTGAAGCTTTCTTT
v_gene: TRBV4-3; abundance: -; d_gene: TRBD2; j_gene: TRBJ2-2; CDR3aa: CASSHQAGLNTGELFF; CDR3nt: TGCGCCAGCAGCCATCAAGCGGGGCTGAACACCGGGGAGCTGTTTTTT
v_gene: TRBV27; abundance: -; d_gene: -; j_gene: TRBJ2-7; CDR3aa: CASSLFGQSEQYF; CDR3nt: TGTGCCAGCAGTCTTTTTGGACAGAGCGAGCAGTACTTC
v_gene: TRBV7-2; abundance: -; d_gene: TRBD1; j_gene: TRBJ2-4; CDR3aa: CASSSRTGDIQYF; CDR3nt: TGTGCCAGCAGCTCCCGGACAGGGGACATTCAGTACTTC
v_gene: TRBV5-1; abundance: once; d_gene: TRBD1; j_gene: TRBJ1-6; CDR3aa: CASSWDSFSPLHF; CDR3nt: TGCGCCAGCAGCTGGGACAGTTTCTCACCCCTCCACTTT
v_gene: TRBV19; abundance: -; d_gene: -; j_gene: TRBJ2-3; CDR3aa: CASSLLEDTQYF; CDR3nt: TGTGCCAGTAGCCTACTAGAAGATACGCAGTATTTT
v_gene: TRBV13; abundance: -; d_gene: -; j_gene: TRBJ2-1; CDR3aa: CASSASPDNEQFF; CDR3nt: TGTGCCAGCAGCGCCAGCCCGGACAATGAGCAGTTCTTC
v_gene: TRBV9; abundance: once; d_gene: TRBD1; j_gene: TRBJ1-1; CDR3aa: CASSVGTGGTTNTEAFF; CDR3nt: TGTGCCAGCAGCGTAGGAACAGGGGGAACGACGAACACTGAAGCTTTCTTT
v_gene: TRBV6-6; abundance: -; d_gene: TRBD1; j_gene: TRBJ1-5; CDR3aa: CASSTGAGNQPQHF; CDR3nt: TGTGCCAGCAGCACAGGGGCAGGAAATCAGCCCCAGCATTTT
v_gene: TRBV6-5; abundance: -; d_gene: -; j_gene: TRBJ2-2; CDR3aa: CASRSIATTGELFF; CDR3nt: TGTGCCAGCAGATCCATCGCTACAACCGGGGAGCTGTTTTTT
v_gene: TRBV5-1; abundance: few; d_gene: TRBD1; j_gene: TRBJ1-1; CDR3aa: CASSLAGTGGTEAFF; CDR3nt: TGCGCCAGCAGCTTGGCCGGGACAGGGGGCACGGAAGCTTTCTTT
v_gene: TRBV9; abundance: -; d_gene: TRBD1; j_gene: TRBJ2-5; CDR3aa: CASSVDRERETQYF; CDR3nt: TGTGCCAGCAGCGTCGACAGGGAGAGAGAGACCCAGTACTTC